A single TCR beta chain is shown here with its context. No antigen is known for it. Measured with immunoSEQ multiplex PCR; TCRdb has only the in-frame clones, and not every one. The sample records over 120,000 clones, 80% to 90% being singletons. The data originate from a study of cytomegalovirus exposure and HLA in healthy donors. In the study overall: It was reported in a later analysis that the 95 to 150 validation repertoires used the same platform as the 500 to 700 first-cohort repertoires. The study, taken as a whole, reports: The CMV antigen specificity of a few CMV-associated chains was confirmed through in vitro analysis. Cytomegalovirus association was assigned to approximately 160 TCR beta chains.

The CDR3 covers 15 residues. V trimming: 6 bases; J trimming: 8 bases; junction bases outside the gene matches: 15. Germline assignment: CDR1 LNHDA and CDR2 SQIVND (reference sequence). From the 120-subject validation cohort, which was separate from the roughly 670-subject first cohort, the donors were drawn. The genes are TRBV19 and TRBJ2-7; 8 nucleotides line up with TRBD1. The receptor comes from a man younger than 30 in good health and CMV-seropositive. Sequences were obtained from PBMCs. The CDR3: CASSPYLGQEAQQYF. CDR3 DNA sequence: TGTGCCAGTAGCCCGTATCTGGGACAGGAAGCGCAGCAGTACTTC.